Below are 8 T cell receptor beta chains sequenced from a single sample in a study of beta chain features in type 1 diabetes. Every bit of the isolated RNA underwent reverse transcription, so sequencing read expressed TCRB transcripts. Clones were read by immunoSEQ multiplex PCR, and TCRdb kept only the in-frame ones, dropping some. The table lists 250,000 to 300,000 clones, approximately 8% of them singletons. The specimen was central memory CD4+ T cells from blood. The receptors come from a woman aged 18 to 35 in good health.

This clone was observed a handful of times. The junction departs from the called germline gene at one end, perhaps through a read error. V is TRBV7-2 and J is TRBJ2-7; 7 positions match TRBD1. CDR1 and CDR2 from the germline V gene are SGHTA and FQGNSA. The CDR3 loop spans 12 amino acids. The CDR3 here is CASSFPLGQPNF. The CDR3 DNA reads TGTGCCAGCAGCTTCCCACTGGGACAGCCAAACTTC.

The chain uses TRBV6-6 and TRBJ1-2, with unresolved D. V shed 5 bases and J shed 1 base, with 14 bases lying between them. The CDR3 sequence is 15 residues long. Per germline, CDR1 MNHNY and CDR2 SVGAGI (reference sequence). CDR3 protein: CASSHHQHFNYGYTF. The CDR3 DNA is TGTGCCAGCAGTCATCACCAGCATTTTAACTATGGCTACACCTTC.

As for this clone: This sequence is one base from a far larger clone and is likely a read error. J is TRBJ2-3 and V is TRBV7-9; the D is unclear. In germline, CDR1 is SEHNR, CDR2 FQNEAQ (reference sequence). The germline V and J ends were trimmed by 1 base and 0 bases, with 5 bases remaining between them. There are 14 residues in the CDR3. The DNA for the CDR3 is TGTGCCAGCAGCTTAGAAGGCAGCACAGATACGCAGTATTTT. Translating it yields CASSLEGSTDTQYF.

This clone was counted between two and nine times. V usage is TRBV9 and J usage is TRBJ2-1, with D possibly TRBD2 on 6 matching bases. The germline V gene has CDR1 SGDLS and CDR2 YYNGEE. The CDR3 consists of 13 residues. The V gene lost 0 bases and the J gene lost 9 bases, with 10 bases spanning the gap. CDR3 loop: CASSVVWEAEQFF. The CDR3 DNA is TGTGCCAGCAGCGTAGTCTGGGAGGCTGAGCAGTTCTTC.

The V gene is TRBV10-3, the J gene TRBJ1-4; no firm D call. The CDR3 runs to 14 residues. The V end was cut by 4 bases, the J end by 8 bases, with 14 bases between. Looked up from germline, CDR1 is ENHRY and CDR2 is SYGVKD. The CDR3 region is CAISADQVQEKLFF. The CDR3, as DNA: TGTGCCATCAGTGCTGACCAGGTCCAGGAAAAACTGTTTTTT.

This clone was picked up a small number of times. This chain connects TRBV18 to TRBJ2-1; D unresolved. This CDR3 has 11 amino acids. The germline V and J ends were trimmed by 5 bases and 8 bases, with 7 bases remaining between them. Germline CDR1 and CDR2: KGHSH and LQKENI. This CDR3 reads CASSFHDEQFF. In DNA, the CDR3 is TGTGCCAGCTCATTTCATGATGAGCAGTTCTTC.

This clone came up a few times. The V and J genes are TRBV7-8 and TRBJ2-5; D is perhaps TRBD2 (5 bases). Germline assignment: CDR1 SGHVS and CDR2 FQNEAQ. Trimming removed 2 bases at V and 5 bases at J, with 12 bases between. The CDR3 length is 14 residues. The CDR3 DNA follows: TGTGCCAGCAGCTTAATTCTACGGAGGGAGACCCAGTACTTC. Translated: CASSLILRRETQYF.

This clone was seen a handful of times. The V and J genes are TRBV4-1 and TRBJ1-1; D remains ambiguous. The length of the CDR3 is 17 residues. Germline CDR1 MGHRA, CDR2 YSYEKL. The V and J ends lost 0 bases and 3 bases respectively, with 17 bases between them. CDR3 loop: CASSQELRIFKDTEAFF. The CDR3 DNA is TGCGCCAGCAGCCAAGAGCTTAGGATTTTCAAGGACACTGAAGCTTTCTTT.